Presented here are 20 T cell receptor beta chains from one specimen sequenced in a study of blood T cell repertoires in COVID-19. Repertoires were generated with immunoSEQ multiplex PCR, while TCRdb's copy carries only in-frame clones and drops some. The repertoire holds 250,000 or so clones, with around 87% as singletons. Sample: peripheral blood. Every receptor here comes from a woman between 70 and 85 years old with active or convalescent COVID-19.

V gene TRBV10-3 combines with J gene TRBJ2-7, with 9 bases matching TRBD1. CDR1 is ENHRY, CDR2 SYGVKD, per germline. The CDR3 runs 15 residues. After removal of 4 bases from V and 2 bases from J, the junction contained 6 bases not matched to a gene. The CDR3 spells CAISGSGTGTYEQYF. The DNA of the CDR3 is TGTGCCATCAGTGGCTCCGGGACAGGGACCTACGAGCAGTACTTC.

The rearrangement uses TRBV4-3 and TRBJ1-5, with D tentatively TRBD1 (5 bases). The CDR3 has 14 residues. Germline V gene data show CDR1 as LGHNA and CDR2 as YSLEER. The V and J ends lost 0 bases and 6 bases respectively, with 9 bases between them. CDR3 in amino acids: CASSQDSGAQPQHF. The CDR3 DNA follows: TGCGCCAGCAGCCAAGATTCTGGGGCTCAGCCCCAGCATTTT.

The CDR3 DNA reads as TGTGCCAGCAGCACCCTCGGGGGACAGGAGTACTTC. This encodes CASSTLGGQEYF. V gene TRBV11-2 combines with J gene TRBJ2-7; TRBD1 aligns across 8 bases. The junction had 8 bases not matched to a gene; V was cut back by 5 bases and J by 11 bases. CDR1 and CDR2 (germline): SGHAT, FQNNGV. The CDR3 extends over 12 amino acids. Supplemented by reference TRBV11-2 and TRBJ2-7, the full variable domain reads EAGVAQSPRYKIIEKRQSVAFWCNPISGHATLYWYQQILGQGPKLLIQFQNNGVVDDSQLPKDRFSAERLKGVDSTLKIQPAKLEDSAVYLCASSTLGGQEYFGPGTRLTVT.

V gene TRBV14 combines with J gene TRBJ1-1, with a tentative D call TRBD1 (6 bases). This CDR3 spans 15 amino acids. V lost 4 bases and J 4 bases, leaving 16 bases between the germline ends. Looked up from germline, CDR1 is SGHDN and CDR2 is FVKESK. This CDR3 reads CASSLNGGAGTEAFF. CDR3 nucleotide sequence: TGTGCCAGCAGCCTGAATGGGGGCGCGGGCACTGAAGCTTTCTTT.

The chain uses TRBV7-9 and TRBJ1-1; D is unclear. CDR3 length: 14 amino acids. The V end lost 5 bases, the J end lost 3 bases, and 13 bases lay between the germline ends. CDR1 and CDR2 (germline): SEHNR, FQNEAQ (reference sequence). The CDR3 sequence: CASSQVQQYTEAFF. DNA of the CDR3: TGTGCCAGCAGCCAGGTCCAGCAGTACACTGAAGCTTTCTTT.

This sequence joins TRBV7-2 and TRBJ2-5, with TRBD2 identical over 8 bases. CDR3 length: 15 residues. CDR1 is SGHTA and CDR2 is FQGNSA in the germline V gene. The J segment lost 5 bases and the V segment lost 1 base, leaving 6 bases of the junction unmatched. DNA for the CDR3: TGTGCCAGCAGCTTAGGTAGCGGGGTCCAGGAGACCCAGTACTTC. Encoded protein: CASSLGSGVQETQYF.

The V and J genes are TRBV6-5 and TRBJ1-2, with TRBD1 as a possible D gene (5 bases). The CDR3 runs 16 residues. Germline V lookup: CDR1 MNHEY, CDR2 SVGAGI. V was trimmed by 0 bases and J by 2 bases, leaving 13 bases between them. The CDR3 loop is CASSYSSLGGNYGYTF. The CDR3 DNA is TGTGCCAGCAGTTACTCGAGCCTCGGGGGAAACTATGGCTACACCTTC.

V is TRBV9 and J is TRBJ1-1, with 8 bases aligning to TRBD1. V was pared by 3 bases and J by 4 bases, with 8 bases of the junction left unmatched. This CDR3 contains 15 residues. Germline lookup yields CDR1 SGDLS and CDR2 YYNGEE. CDR3 region: CASSAAGGAGTEAFF. In DNA form, the CDR3 reads TGTGCCAGCAGCGCGGCAGGGGGCGCGGGCACTGAAGCTTTCTTT.

This chain uses TRBV7-9 with TRBJ1-1, with a tentative D call TRBD1 (6 bases). V was shortened by 3 bases and J by 3 bases, with 14 bases between the two germline ends. Germline V lookup: CDR1 SEHNR, CDR2 FQNEAQ (reference sequence). CDR3 size: 15 residues. CDR3 in DNA: TGTGCCAGCAGCTTTCCCTTCGAGGGGGACACTGAAGCTTTCTTT. It codes for CASSFPFEGDTEAFF. The whole variable domain, remainder taken from reference TRBV7-9 and TRBJ1-1, is DTGVSQNPRHKITKRGQNVTFRCDPISEHNRLYWYRQTLGQGPEFLTYFQNEAQLEKSRLLSDRFSAERPKGSFSTLEIQRTEQGDSAMYLCASSFPFEGDTEAFFGQGTRLTVV.

This chain links TRBV5-1 with TRBJ2-3, with TRBD2 identical over 8 bases. The CDR3 has 15 residues. Germline trimming cut 0 bases from V and 4 bases from J; bases unmatched to any gene: 4. CDR1 SGHRS and CDR2 YFSETQ come from the germline V gene. CDR3 region: CASSLAGGPSDTQYF. The CDR3 DNA follows: TGCGCCAGCAGCTTGGCGGGGGGGCCGTCAGATACGCAGTATTTT.

This clone was counted once. V and J are TRBV24-1 and TRBJ1-5, with no clear D. CDR1 is KGHDR and CDR2 is SFDVKD in the germline V gene. This CDR3 comprises 15 residues. The germline V and J ends were trimmed by 5 bases and 2 bases, with 12 bases remaining between them. This CDR3 is CATSGEGGGNQPQHF. As DNA, the CDR3 is TGTGCCACCAGTGGGGAGGGCGGGGGCAATCAGCCCCAGCATTTT.

The chain combines TRBV4-1 with TRBJ2-7, with D maybe TRBD1 (5 bases). V dropped 8 bases and J dropped 3 bases, with 20 bases sitting between them. Germline values: CDR1 MGHRA, CDR2 YSYEKL. This CDR3 comprises 15 residues. CDR3 residues: CASSHPGDSLYEQYF. The CDR3 DNA reads as TGCGCCAGCTCCCACCCCGGAGACAGCCTCTACGAGCAGTACTTC.

The chain is built from TRBV5-1 and TRBJ2-7; no definite D call. V gave up 0 bases and J gave up 0 bases, with 7 bases separating them. Per the germline V gene, CDR1 is SGHRS and CDR2 is YFSETQ. The CDR3 has 14 residues. The CDR3 DNA is TGCGCCAGCAGCTTGGCCCGGAGCTCCTACGAGCAGTACTTC. Protein sequence: CASSLARSSYEQYF.

This rearrangement joins TRBV24-1 to TRBJ1-5; no clear D. This CDR3 is built from 15 residues. Germline V gene sequence: CDR1 KGHDR, CDR2 SFDVKD. The germline V and J ends were trimmed by 4 bases and 1 base, with 10 bases remaining between them. CDR3 region: CATSESLPSNQPQHF. The CDR3 DNA reads TGTGCCACCAGTGAGAGCCTCCCGAGCAATCAGCCCCAGCATTTT.

The sample holds a few counts of this clone. The CDR3 DNA follows: TGTGCCAGCAGCTTATCCAGGGGGAGCGATGAGCAGTTCTTC. Residues: CASSLSRGSDEQFF. This chain joins TRBV7-3 and TRBJ2-1; 7 nucleotides align to TRBD1. Germline V CDR1 and CDR2: SGHTA, FQGTGA. This CDR3 has 14 residues. Trimming at V came to 2 bases and at J to 8 bases, leaving 6 bases not matched to a gene.

The chain joins TRBV2 to TRBJ2-1; 13 bases match TRBD2. V lost 3 bases to trimming and J lost 7 bases; unmatched junction nucleotides: 3. The CDR3 sequence is 15 residues long. Germline CDR1 reads SNHLY; CDR2 reads FYNNEI. Written as DNA, the CDR3 is TGTGCCAGCAGTGACGGACTAGCGGGGGTTAATGAGCAGTTCTTC. Protein sequence: CASSDGLAGVNEQFF.

The rearrangement uses TRBV6-5 and TRBJ2-7; TRBD1 is a possible D gene (5 bases). Deletions cut 0 bases from V and 9 bases from J, with 12 bases between. Germline V gives CDR1 MNHEY, CDR2 SVGAGI. The CDR3 is 13 amino acids. The CDR3 reads CASSYSIGEGQYF. The CDR3 DNA reads as TGTGCCAGCAGTTACTCGATAGGGGAAGGGCAGTACTTC.

The chain recombines TRBV6-5 with TRBJ1-3; 7 bases are shared with TRBD1. Germline V gene sequence: CDR1 MNHEY, CDR2 SVGAGI. The V and J ends lost 6 bases and 2 bases, in that order; junction bases with no gene match: 1. CDR3 size: 13 residues. The CDR3 coding sequence is TGTGCCAGCAGGCAGGGGGCTGGAAACACCATATATTTT. The encoded protein is CASRQGAGNTIYF.

The rearrangement uses TRBV24-1 and TRBJ2-7; D remains unclear. Germline CDR1 KGHDR, CDR2 SFDVKD. The CDR3 consists of 16 residues. Trimming took off 0 bases at V and 0 bases at J, with 11 bases between the two ends. The DNA of the CDR3 is TGTGCCACCAGTGATTTGGACGACAAGAGCTCCTACGAGCAGTACTTC. Amino acids: CATSDLDDKSSYEQYF.

This clone was counted a few times. The V gene is TRBV6-5, the J gene TRBJ2-7; 8 positions match TRBD1. V trimming: 0 bases; J trimming: 6 bases; junction bases outside the gene matches: 7. The CDR3 spans 15 residues. In germline, CDR1 is MNHEY, CDR2 SVGAGI. CDR3 bases: TGTGCCAGCAGTTACTCCGGGACAGGAGCCTCCGAGCAGTACTTC. Translated: CASSYSGTGASEQYF.